Sequencing of this T cell receptor beta chain was carried out in a study of cytomegalovirus exposure and HLA in healthy donors. Germline V CDR1 and CDR2: SEHNR, FQNEAQ (reference sequence). This CDR3 has 13 residues. The V segment lost 5 bases and the J segment 1 base; nucleotides outside the gene matches: 1. As concerns this clone: Its antigen is not identified.

The study, taken as a whole, reports: Clonal expansion, a later analysis showed, was greater in HLA-associated TCR beta chains than in equally common others. Later genetic work tied a missense DCLRE1C variant to beta-chain V and J trimming.

Vbeta (60) and Jbeta (13) primers were used in the PCR. Method: immunoSEQ multiplex PCR; TCRdb's copy keeps in-frame clones and lacks some. Its clone listing holds over 100,000 clones. The sequenced sample was PBMCs. This sequence originates from a man between 35 and 55 years old in good health and CMV-seropositive. The V gene is TRBV7-9, the J gene TRBJ2-5; TRBD1 matches 7 bases. CDR3 residues: CASSRDSQETQYF. CDR3 nucleotides: TGTGCCAGCAGCCGGGACAGCCAAGAGACCCAGTACTTC.